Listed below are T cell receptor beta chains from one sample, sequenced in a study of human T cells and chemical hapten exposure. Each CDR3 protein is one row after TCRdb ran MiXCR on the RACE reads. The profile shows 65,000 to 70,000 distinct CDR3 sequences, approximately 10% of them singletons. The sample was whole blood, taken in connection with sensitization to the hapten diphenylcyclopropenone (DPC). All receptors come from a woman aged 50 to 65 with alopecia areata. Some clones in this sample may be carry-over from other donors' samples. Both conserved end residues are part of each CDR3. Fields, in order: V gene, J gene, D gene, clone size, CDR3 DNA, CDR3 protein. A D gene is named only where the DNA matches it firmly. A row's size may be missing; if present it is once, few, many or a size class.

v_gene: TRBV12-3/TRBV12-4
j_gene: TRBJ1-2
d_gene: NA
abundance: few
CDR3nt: TGTGCCAGCAGTTTCCCAGGGACCGATTCCTACACCTTC
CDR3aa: CASSFPGTDSYTF

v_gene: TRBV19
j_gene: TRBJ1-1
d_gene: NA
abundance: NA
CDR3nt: TGTGCCAGTAGTATTCGGGGGGGAGAAGCTTTCTTT
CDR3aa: CASSIRGGEAFF

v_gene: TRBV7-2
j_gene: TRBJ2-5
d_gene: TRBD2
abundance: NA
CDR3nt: TGTGCCAGCAGCTCTAGCGGGGGGGCCGGCCAGGAGACCCAGTACTTC
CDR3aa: CASSSSGGAGQETQYF

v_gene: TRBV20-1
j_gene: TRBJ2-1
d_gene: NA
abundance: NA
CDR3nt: TGCAGTGCTAGAAGGTCGGCGAATGAGCAGTTCTTC
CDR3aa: CSARRSANEQFF

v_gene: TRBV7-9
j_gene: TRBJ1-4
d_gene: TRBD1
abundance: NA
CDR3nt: TGTGCCAGCAGCTGGGGGACAGGCCTTAATGAAAAACTGTTTTTT
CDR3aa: CASSWGTGLNEKLFF

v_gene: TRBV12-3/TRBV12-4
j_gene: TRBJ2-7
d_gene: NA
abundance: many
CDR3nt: TGTGCCAGCCGACGGGCCTACGAGCAGTACTTC
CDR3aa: CASRRAYEQYF

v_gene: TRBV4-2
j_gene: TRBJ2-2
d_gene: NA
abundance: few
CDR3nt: TGTGCCAGCAGCCAAGTGCCAGCGGGCACCGGGGAGCTGTTTTTT
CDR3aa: CASSQVPAGTGELFF

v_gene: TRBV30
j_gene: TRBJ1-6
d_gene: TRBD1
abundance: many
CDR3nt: TGTGCCTGGAGTTGGACAGGGAATTCACCCCTCCACTTT
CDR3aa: CAWSWTGNSPLHF

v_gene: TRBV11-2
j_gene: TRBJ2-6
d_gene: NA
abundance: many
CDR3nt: TGTGCCAGCAGCCGAGGACTCCTAGCCAACGTCCTGACTTTC
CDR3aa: CASSRGLLANVLTF

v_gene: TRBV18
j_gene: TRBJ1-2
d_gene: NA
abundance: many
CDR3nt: TGTGCCAGCTCACCAGTTACAGGGTCTGATTACTATGGCTACACCTTC
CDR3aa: CASSPVTGSDYYGYTF

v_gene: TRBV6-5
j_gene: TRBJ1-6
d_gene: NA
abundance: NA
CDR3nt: TGTGCCAGCAGTTACGTCGGGGGTTCGAATTCACCCCTCCACTTT
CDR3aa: CASSYVGGSNSPLHF

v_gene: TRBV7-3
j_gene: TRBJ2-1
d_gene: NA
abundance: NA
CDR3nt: TGTGCCAGCAGCTCTGACAGACTTCAGCAGTTCTTC
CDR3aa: CASSSDRLQQFF

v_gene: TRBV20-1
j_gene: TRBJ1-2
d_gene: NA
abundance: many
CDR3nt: TGCAGTGCTAGGGGTGCAGGCCTGAAGGACTATGGCTACACCTTC
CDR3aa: CSARGAGLKDYGYTF

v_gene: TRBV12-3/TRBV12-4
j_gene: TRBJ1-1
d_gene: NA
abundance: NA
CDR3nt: TGTGCCAGCACCACCCCATTAGGGGAAGCTTTCTTT
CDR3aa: CASTTPLGEAFF

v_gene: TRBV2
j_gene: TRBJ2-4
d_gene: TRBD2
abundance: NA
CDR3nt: TGTGCCAGCAGCCTGACTAGCGGGGAAGCCAAAAACATTCAGTACTTC
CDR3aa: CASSLTSGEAKNIQYF

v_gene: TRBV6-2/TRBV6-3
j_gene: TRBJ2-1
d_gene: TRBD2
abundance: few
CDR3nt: TGTGCCAGCAGGATCTGGGGGGGACCTTCCTACAATGAGCAGTTCTTC
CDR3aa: CASRIWGGPSYNEQFF

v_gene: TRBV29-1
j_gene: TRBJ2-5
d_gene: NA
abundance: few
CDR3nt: TGCAGCGTCCCTCCTCTGGGTCGGGAGACCCAGTACTTC
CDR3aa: CSVPPLGRETQYF

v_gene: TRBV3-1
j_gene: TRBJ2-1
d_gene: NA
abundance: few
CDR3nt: TGTGCCAGCAGCCCCAGGACTAACTCCTACAATGAGCAGTTCTTC
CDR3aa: CASSPRTNSYNEQFF

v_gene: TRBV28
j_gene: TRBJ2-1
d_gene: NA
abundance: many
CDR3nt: TGTGCCAGCAAACTTTTTACCTACAATGAGCAGTTCTTC
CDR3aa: CASKLFTYNEQFF

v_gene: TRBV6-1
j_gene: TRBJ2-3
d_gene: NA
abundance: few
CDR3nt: TGTGCCAGCAGTGGAGGGGGAGGCACAGATACGCAGTATTTT
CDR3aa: CASSGGGGTDTQYF

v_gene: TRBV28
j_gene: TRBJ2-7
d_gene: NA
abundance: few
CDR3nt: TGTGCCAGCAGGGACCCCTCCTACGAGCAGTACTTC
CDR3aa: CASRDPSYEQYF

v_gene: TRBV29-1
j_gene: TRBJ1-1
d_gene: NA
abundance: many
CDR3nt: TGCAGCGTTGTCCCAGGGGTGGGGAACACTGAAGCTTTCTTT
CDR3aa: CSVVPGVGNTEAFF

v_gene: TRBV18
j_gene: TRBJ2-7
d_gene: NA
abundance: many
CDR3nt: TGTGCCAGCTCACCTGACGGGTTACCCTACGAGCAGTACTTC
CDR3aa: CASSPDGLPYEQYF

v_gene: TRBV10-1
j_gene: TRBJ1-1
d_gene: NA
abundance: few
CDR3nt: TGCGCCAGCAGGGACGGGGACACTGAAGCTTTCTTT
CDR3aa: CASRDGDTEAFF

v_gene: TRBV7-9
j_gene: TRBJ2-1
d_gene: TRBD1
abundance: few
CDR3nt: TGTGCCAGCAGCCAGGACAGGGCGGTCAATGAGCAGTTCTTC
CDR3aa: CASSQDRAVNEQFF

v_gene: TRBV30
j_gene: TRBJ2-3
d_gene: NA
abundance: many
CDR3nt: TGTGCCTGGAGTGTATATTCCGGCCTCGATCTAGATACGCAGTATTTT
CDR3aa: CAWSVYSGLDLDTQYF

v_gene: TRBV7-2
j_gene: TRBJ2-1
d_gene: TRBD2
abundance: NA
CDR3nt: TGTGCCAGCAGCTCTCAAGCGGGGGTGTCCTACAATGAGCAGTTCTTC
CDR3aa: CASSSQAGVSYNEQFF

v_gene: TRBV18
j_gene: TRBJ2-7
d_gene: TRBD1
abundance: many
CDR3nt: TGTGCCAGCTCACCCAGACAGGGGAGCCCCTACGAGCAGTACTTC
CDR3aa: CASSPRQGSPYEQYF

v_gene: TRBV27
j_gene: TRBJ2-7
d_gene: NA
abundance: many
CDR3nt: TGTGCCAGCAGAGACAGGTCGGGTCACGAGCAGTACTTC
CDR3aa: CASRDRSGHEQYF

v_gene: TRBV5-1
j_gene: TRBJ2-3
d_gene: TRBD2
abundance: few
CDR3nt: TGCGCCAGCATAGCGGGGGCTGGGCCAGATACGCAGTATTTT
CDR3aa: CASIAGAGPDTQYF

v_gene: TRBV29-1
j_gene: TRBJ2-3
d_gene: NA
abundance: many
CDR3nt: TGCAGCGTTGGACAGCACCTCACAGATACGCAGTATTTT
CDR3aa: CSVGQHLTDTQYF

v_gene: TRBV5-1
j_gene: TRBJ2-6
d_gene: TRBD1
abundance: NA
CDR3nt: TGCGCCAGCAGCTCCCGGACAGGCCGTTCTGGGGCCAACGTCCTGACTTTC
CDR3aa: CASSSRTGRSGANVLTF

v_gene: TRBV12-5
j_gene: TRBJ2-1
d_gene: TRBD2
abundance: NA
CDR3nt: TGTGCTAGTGGTTTCATCGGGACTAGCCTCAATGAGCAGTTCTTC
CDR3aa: CASGFIGTSLNEQFF

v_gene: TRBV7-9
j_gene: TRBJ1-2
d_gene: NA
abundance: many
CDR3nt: TGTGCCAGCAGCAAAAGGACAGTGGATGGCTACACCTTC
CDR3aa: CASSKRTVDGYTF

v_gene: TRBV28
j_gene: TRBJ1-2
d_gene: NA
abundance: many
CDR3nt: TGTGCCAGCAGTTTATCAGGGGTTAACTATGGCTACACCTTC
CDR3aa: CASSLSGVNYGYTF

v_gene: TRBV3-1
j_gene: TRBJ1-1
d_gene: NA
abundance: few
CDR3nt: TGTGCCAGCAGCCCGACTGGGAAGAGTACTGAAGCTTTCTTT
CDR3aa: CASSPTGKSTEAFF

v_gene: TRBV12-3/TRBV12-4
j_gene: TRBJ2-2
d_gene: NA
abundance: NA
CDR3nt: TGTGCCAGCAGTTCGCGCCGGGCGGGCGGGGAGCTGTTTTTT
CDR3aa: CASSSRRAGGELFF

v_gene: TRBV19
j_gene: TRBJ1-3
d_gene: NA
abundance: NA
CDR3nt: TGTGCCAGTAGTAGCCCAAGCTCTGGAAACACCATATATTTT
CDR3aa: CASSSPSSGNTIYF

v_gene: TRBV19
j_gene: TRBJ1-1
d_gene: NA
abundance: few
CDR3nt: TGTGCCTCCCACCTAGCGGGGACGAACACTGAAGCTTTCTTT
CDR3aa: CASHLAGTNTEAFF

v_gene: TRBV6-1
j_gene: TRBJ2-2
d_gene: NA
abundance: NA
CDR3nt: TGTGCCAGCAGTGAAAGCAGGGGAACCGGGGAGCTGTTTTTT
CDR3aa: CASSESRGTGELFF

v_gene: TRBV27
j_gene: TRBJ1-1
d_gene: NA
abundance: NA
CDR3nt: TGTGCCAGCAGTCCCCGGGCCCACCTTTCGGACACTGAAGCTTTCTTT
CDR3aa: CASSPRAHLSDTEAFF

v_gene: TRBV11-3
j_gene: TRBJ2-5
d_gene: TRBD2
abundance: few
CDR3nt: TGTGCCAGCAGCCCGGGGGGGGCCGCAGAAGCCCTGTACCAAGAGACCCAGTACTTC
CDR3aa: CASSPGGAAEALYQETQYF

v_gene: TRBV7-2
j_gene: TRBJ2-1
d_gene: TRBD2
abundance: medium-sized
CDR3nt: TGTGCCAGCAGCCGAAGCGGGGGGAAATACAATGAGCAGTTCTTC
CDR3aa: CASSRSGGKYNEQFF

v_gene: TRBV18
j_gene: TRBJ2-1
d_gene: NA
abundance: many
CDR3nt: TGTGCCAGCTCACTTCTAAGGGGAAGAACCTACAATGAGCAGTTCTTC
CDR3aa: CASSLLRGRTYNEQFF

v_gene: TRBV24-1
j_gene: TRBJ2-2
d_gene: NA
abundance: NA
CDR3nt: TGTGCCACCAGTGATCCCACGGGGGAGCGGCCCACCGGGGAGCTGTTTTTT
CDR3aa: CATSDPTGERPTGELFF

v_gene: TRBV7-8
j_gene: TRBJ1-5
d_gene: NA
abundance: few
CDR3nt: TGTGCCAGCAGCTTAGTGAGGACCATTAGCAATCAGTCCCAGCATTTT
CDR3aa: CASSLVRTISNQSQHF